Included here is one T cell receptor (beta chain) sequence, with context. Its antigen remains unknown. Despite likely unrecorded immune exposures, the donors were nominally healthy at the time of sampling. Amplification used 60 Vbeta primers and 13 Jbeta primers. The data were produced by immunoSEQ multiplex PCR, yet TCRdb's version contains in-frame clones alone and is incomplete. The data contain approximately 210,000 clones, roughly four fifths of them singletons. The sample belongs to a study of cytomegalovirus exposure and HLA in healthy donors. Germline-derived CDR1 and CDR2 are SGHNT and YYREEE (reference sequence). Trimming removed 4 bases from V and 5 bases from J; junction bases left unmatched: 7. This CDR3 has 15 residues. Study-level results: The authors judged a highly shared variant cluster likely a sequencing artifact. Most TCR sequences were seen very rarely across donors, but some public TCRs occurred in many.

This rearrangement joins TRBV5-4 to TRBJ2-7, with 12 bases fitting TRBD1. Source material: PBMCs. The clonotype originates from a man younger than 35 in good health and CMV-seronegative. CDR3 bases: TGTGCCAGCAGCCTGACCGGGACAGGGGGCGACGAGCAGTACTTC. Amino acids: CASSLTGTGGDEQYF. The full variable domain, completed using reference TRBV5-4 and TRBJ2-7, is ETGVTQSPTHLIKTRGQQVTLRCSSQSGHNTVSWYQQALGQGPQFIFQYYREEENGRGNFPPRFSGLQFPNYSSELNVNALELDDSALYLCASSLTGTGGDEQYFGPGTRLTVT.